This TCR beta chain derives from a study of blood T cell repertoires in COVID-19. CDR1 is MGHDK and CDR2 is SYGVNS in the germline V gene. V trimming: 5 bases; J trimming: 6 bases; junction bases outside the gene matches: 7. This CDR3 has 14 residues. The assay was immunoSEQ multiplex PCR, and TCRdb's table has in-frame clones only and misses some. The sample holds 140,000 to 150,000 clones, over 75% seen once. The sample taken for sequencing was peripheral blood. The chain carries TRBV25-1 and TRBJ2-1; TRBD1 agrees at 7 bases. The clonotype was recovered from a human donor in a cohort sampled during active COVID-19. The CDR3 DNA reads TGTGCCAGCAGTATCTCCCGGGACAGCAATGAGCAGTTCTTC. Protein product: CASSISRDSNEQFF.